One sample yielded the 16 T cell receptor beta chains listed below, sequenced in a study of blood T cell repertoires in COVID-19. Measured with immunoSEQ multiplex PCR; TCRdb has only the in-frame clones, and not every one. The sample has fewer than 450,000 clones; over 75% are singletons. Material: PBMCs or T cells enriched from blood (not recorded which). The receptor set was obtained from a woman between 40 and 55 years old with acute COVID-19.

The rearrangement uses TRBV5-1 and TRBJ2-3; tentative D call: TRBD1 (7 bases). V was pared by 3 bases and J by 0 bases, with 14 bases between. CDR3 length equals 16 residues. Germline values: CDR1 SGHRS, CDR2 YFSETQ. Here the CDR3 DNA reads TGCGCCAGCAGCTGGCGGACAGGACTAAGCACAGATACGCAGTATTTT. Encoded protein: CASSWRTGLSTDTQYF.

The CDR3: CASSPSGDPQETQYF. The CDR3 DNA reads TGTGCCAGCAGCCCCAGCGGGGACCCCCAAGAGACCCAGTACTTC. The chain joins TRBV3-1 (or the pseudogene TRBV3-2) to TRBJ2-5; the match to TRBD2 covers 7 bases. CDR3 length: 15 residues. Germline CDR1 reads LGHDT; CDR2 reads YNNKEL (reference sequence). Trimming at V came to 4 bases and at J to 1 base, leaving 6 bases not matched to a gene.

The CDR3 nucleotides are TGTGCCAGCATCAGGGGCGACTATGGCTACACCTTC. Translation gives CASIRGDYGYTF. The chain recombines TRBV6-5 with TRBJ1-2; D may be TRBD1 (6 bases). This CDR3 has 12 amino acids. Germline V gene lookup returns CDR1 MNHEY and CDR2 SVGAGI. V lost 7 bases and J lost 3, with 9 bases in between.

The chain carries TRBV6-5 and TRBJ1-2, with 11 bases lining up with TRBD1. Germline CDR1 is MNHEY and CDR2 is SVGAGI. V lost 2 bases and J lost 7; bases outside the gene matches: 9. The CDR3 has 16 amino acids. The CDR3 DNA reads TGTGCCAGCAGTTACGATGGACAGGGGGCAGGGAGTGGCTACACCTTC. This translates into CASSYDGQGAGSGYTF.

CDR3 in DNA: TGTGCCAGCAGCTTGGGAGGGAGTAGGAGCACCGGGGAGCTGTTTTTT. Its protein is CASSLGGSRSTGELFF. V usage is TRBV5-4 and J usage is TRBJ2-2; D is perhaps TRBD2 (5 bases). Per the germline V gene, CDR1 is SGHNT and CDR2 is YYREEE (reference sequence). V was trimmed by 0 bases and J by 4 bases, leaving 13 bases between them. The CDR3 is 16 residues long.

The J gene is TRBJ1-1, the V gene TRBV3-1 (or the pseudogene TRBV3-2); 8 bases match TRBD1. With V trimmed by 5 bases and J by 0 bases, 8 bases remained unmatched. There are 16 residues in the CDR3. The germline gives CDR1 LGHDT, CDR2 YNNKEL (reference sequence). CDR3: CASSSQGAALNTEAFF. The CDR3 DNA sequence: TGTGCCAGCAGCTCTCAGGGGGCCGCATTGAACACTGAAGCTTTCTTT.

This clone was observed once. The chain combines TRBV5-4 with TRBJ2-7; 10 positions match TRBD2. J gave up 7 bases and V 0 bases, and 4 bases lay outside the gene matches. Germline CDR1 reads SGHNT; CDR2 reads YYREEE (reference sequence). The CDR3 runs 14 residues. CDR3 bases: TGTGCCAGCAGCTTGGCTAGCGGGGGCGAGGAGCAGTACTTC. Its translation is CASSLASGGEEQYF.

V is TRBV7-9 and J is TRBJ1-4; 8 bases align to TRBD1. Germline CDR1 and CDR2: SEHNR and FQNEAQ (reference sequence). The V gene end was trimmed by 3 bases and the J gene end by 8 bases; junction bases not matched to a gene: 5. The CDR3 has 14 amino acids. CDR3 coding DNA: TGTGCCAGCAGCTTTCAGGACAGGGTCGAAAAACTGTTTTTT. As protein: CASSFQDRVEKLFF.

J is TRBJ1-1 and V is TRBV7-9, with D uncertain. Trimming shortened V by 6 bases and J by 3 bases, and 11 bases separated the two germline ends. The CDR3 loop spans 13 amino acids. Germline CDR1 SEHNR, CDR2 FQNEAQ (reference sequence). CDR3 nucleotide sequence: TGTGCCAGCAGGCGGGCTACCCACACTGAAGCTTTCTTT. Its translation: CASRRATHTEAFF.

The gene calls are TRBV6-2 or TRBV6-3 and TRBJ1-1; possibly TRBD1 for D (5 bases). The CDR3 loop spans 14 amino acids. Germline V lookup: CDR1 MNHEY, CDR2 SVGEGT. V dropped 2 bases and J dropped 7 bases, with 14 bases sitting between them. The CDR3 coding sequence is TGTGCCAGCAGTTACCAGCGGGCGCAGGGTGAAGCTTTCTTT. It translates to CASSYQRAQGEAFF.

The V gene is TRBV4-1, the J gene TRBJ2-1; TRBD2 aligns across 12 bases. V lost 0 bases and J lost 6; bases outside the gene matches: 6. Germline values: CDR1 MGHRA, CDR2 YSYEKL. The CDR3 loop spans 17 amino acids. CDR3 coding DNA: TGCGCCAGCAGCCAAGATCTAGCGGGGGGGCCTTTCAATGAGCAGTTCTTC. Its translation is CASSQDLAGGPFNEQFF.

The genes are TRBV9 and TRBJ2-2; 7 nucleotides align to TRBD1. CDR3 length: 15 amino acids. CDR1 SGDLS and CDR2 YYNGEE come from the germline V gene. The V and J ends lost 4 bases and 1 base, in that order; junction bases with no gene match: 4. The CDR3 reads CASSPYRGNTGELFF. The CDR3 coding sequence is TGTGCCAGCAGCCCTTACAGGGGGAACACCGGGGAGCTGTTTTTT.

CDR3 DNA sequence: TGTGCCAGTAGTATAGGGCTTACCGAGGCGGGACCACCCCTCCACTTT. Amino acids: CASSIGLTEAGPPLHF. The chain employs TRBV19 and TRBJ1-6, with D possibly matching TRBD1 (5 bases). Germline CDR1 reads LNHDA; CDR2 reads SQIVND (reference sequence). V lost 1 base and J lost 11, with 18 bases in between. This CDR3 has 16 residues.

The chain combines TRBV25-1 with TRBJ1-4; a weak D match, TRBD1 (5 bases). V was shortened by 3 bases and J by 0 bases, with 5 bases between the two germline ends. The CDR3 is 14 residues long. Germline V CDR1 and CDR2: MGHDK, SYGVNS. The CDR3 nucleotides are TGTGCCAGCAGTGACAGGGCAACTAATGAAAAACTGTTTTTT. Translating gives CASSDRATNEKLFF.

The chain couples TRBV9 to TRBJ1-1; D perhaps matches TRBD1 (5 bases). Trimming removed 3 bases from V and 5 bases from J, with 20 bases in between. This CDR3 comprises 16 residues. Germline lookup yields CDR1 SGDLS and CDR2 YYNGEE. CDR3: CASSGEGGGEWTEAFF. The CDR3, as DNA: TGTGCCAGCAGCGGAGAGGGTGGAGGGGAATGGACTGAAGCTTTCTTT. Drawing the rest from reference TRBV9 and TRBJ1-1, the complete variable domain is DSGVTQTPKHLITATGQRVTLRCSPRSGDLSVYWYQQSLDQGLQFLIQYYNGEERAKGNILERFSAQQFPDLHSELNLSSLELGDSALYFCASSGEGGGEWTEAFFGQGTRLTVV.

The chain employs TRBV29-1 and TRBJ1-1, with D uncertain. This CDR3 has 14 residues. Germline V CDR1 and CDR2: SQVTM, ANQGSEA. The V gene lost 7 bases and the J gene lost 1 base, with 16 bases spanning the gap. The CDR3 loop is CSARVVTKNTEAFF. In nucleotides, the CDR3 is TGCAGCGCCCGAGTCGTGACAAAGAACACTGAAGCTTTCTTT.